The source of this T cell receptor (beta chain) is a study of T cell changes during pregnancy in multiple sclerosis. Method: immunoSEQ multiplex PCR; TCRdb's copy keeps in-frame clones and lacks some. The sample lists roughly 120,000 clones, roughly 92% seen once, with roughly 6% in the top ten. V dropped 7 bases and J dropped 1 base, with 7 bases sitting between them. Germline-derived CDR1 and CDR2 are MDHEN and SYDVKM. CDR3 length equals 13 residues. This TCR derives from a female donor with multiple sclerosis, enrolled in a pregnancy study. This chain links TRBV28 with TRBJ2-2; possible D gene TRBD2, 5 bases. This sample comprised peripheral blood, obtained before pregnancy. CDR3 sequence: CASKRGNTGELFF. The CDR3, as DNA: TGTGCCAGCAAACGGGGGAACACCGGGGAGCTGTTTTTT.